The 27 T cell receptor beta chains reported below all come from one sample, sequenced in a study of shared clonotypes between healthy human individuals. Using immunoSEQ multiplex PCR, the repertoire was profiled, and TCRdb retains in-frame clones only, with some absent. The sample holds some 510,000 clones, around 79% seen once. The sequenced sample was PBMCs. These receptors all stem from a middle-aged woman in good health. Some clones in this sample may be carry-over from other donors' samples.

The chain joins TRBV19 to TRBJ2-7; TRBD1 agrees at 8 bases. The CDR3 loop spans 14 amino acids. Looked up from germline, CDR1 is LNHDA and CDR2 is SQIVND (reference sequence). Trimming cost V 9 bases and J 2 bases; bases outside gene matches: 9. CDR3 protein: CASAPLDRAYEQYF. As DNA, the CDR3 is TGTGCCAGCGCTCCGTTGGACAGGGCCTACGAGCAGTACTTC.

The chain carries TRBV6-5 and TRBJ2-7, with 8 bases fitting TRBD2. The CDR3 has 15 residues. V was pared by 0 bases and J by 1 base, with 2 bases of the junction left unmatched. Germline V gene sequence: CDR1 MNHEY, CDR2 SVGAGI. Here the CDR3 reads CASSYSTGGSYEQYF. CDR3 sequence (DNA): TGTGCCAGCAGTTACTCGACGGGAGGGTCCTACGAGCAGTACTTC.

This chain joins TRBV10-3 and TRBJ2-5; D call uncertain. The closer fit of TRBJ2-7 to the DNA end suggests the J call may be wrong. This CDR3 has 12 amino acids. Germline CDR1 is ENHRY and CDR2 is SYGVKD. For the CDR3, the DNA is TGTGCCATCAGTGATGGCATCTACGAGCAGTACTTC. Amino acids: CAISDGIYEQYF.

In its sample, this clone was seen a few times. The chain joins TRBV27 to TRBJ1-2; D not certain. Trimming removed 5 bases from V and 4 bases from J, with 14 bases in between. This CDR3 contains 14 residues. CDR1 is MNHEY and CDR2 is SMNVEV in the germline V gene (reference sequence). CDR3 sequence: CASSVAGELYGYTF. The CDR3 coding sequence is TGTGCCAGCAGTGTCGCAGGTGAACTCTATGGCTACACCTTC.

This rearrangement joins TRBV10-3 to TRBJ2-5, with 7 bases matching TRBD2. Per germline, CDR1 ENHRY and CDR2 SYGVKD. After removal of 0 bases from V and 4 bases from J, the junction contained 8 bases not matched to a gene. CDR3 size: 16 residues. CDR3 sequence reads: CAISESGGRAGETQYF. The CDR3 DNA is TGTGCCATCAGTGAGTCAGGAGGGAGGGCCGGAGAGACCCAGTACTTC.

A single count supports this clone. J is TRBJ1-5 and V is TRBV2; a weak D match, TRBD1 (5 bases). The CDR3 covers 13 residues. Germline-derived CDR1 and CDR2 are SNHLY and FYNNEI. V lost 8 bases to trimming and J lost 2 bases, with 10 bases between them. DNA of the CDR3: TGTGCCAGCTGGGGGGGAGGCAATCAGCCCCAGCATTTT. Its protein is CASWGGGNQPQHF.

The V call is TRBV18, the J call TRBJ2-3; 8 nucleotides align to TRBD2. This CDR3 region has 14 residues. CDR1 KGHSH and CDR2 LQKENI come from the germline V gene. V lost 3 bases and J lost 2; bases outside the gene matches: 1. The CDR3 DNA reads TGTGCCAGCTCACCTAGCGGGATCACAGATACGCAGTATTTT. Translation: CASSPSGITDTQYF.

V gene TRBV10-1 combines with J gene TRBJ2-1; 13 nucleotides align to TRBD2. The CDR3 sequence is 16 residues long. Germline CDR1 WNHNN, CDR2 SYGVQD (reference sequence). Trimming cost V 10 bases and J 3 bases; bases outside gene matches: 9. This CDR3 reads CAKYSGTSGIYNEQFF. In DNA form, the CDR3 reads TGCGCCAAATACTCCGGGACTAGCGGGATCTACAATGAGCAGTTCTTC.

The chain has TRBV7-3 and TRBJ2-1; D may be TRBD1 or TRBD2 (5 bases each). V gave up 2 bases and J gave up 4 bases, with 12 bases separating them. Germline values: CDR1 SGHTA, CDR2 FQGTGA. This CDR3 has 15 amino acids. The CDR3 spells CASSLSGGVYNEQFF. The CDR3 DNA is TGTGCCAGCAGCTTATCTGGGGGAGTGTACAATGAGCAGTTCTTC.

The rearrangement uses TRBV11-3 and TRBJ2-7; TRBD1 might be the D (5 bases). Trimming removed 5 bases at V and 7 bases at J, with 21 bases between. The germline V gene encodes CDR1 SGHNT and CDR2 YENEEA. The CDR3 sequence is 15 residues long. CDR3 region: CASSPQSGYPSEQYF. For the CDR3, the DNA is TGTGCCAGCAGCCCTCAGTCAGGGTACCCTTCGGAGCAGTACTTC.

The rearrangement joins TRBV5-1 to TRBJ2-3; D unresolved. This CDR3 has 16 residues. CDR1 is SGHRS, CDR2 YFSETQ, per germline. V was trimmed by 0 bases and J by 0 bases, leaving 11 bases between them. In DNA form, the CDR3 reads TGCGCCAGCAGCTTGGGGTCGGAAGCGAGCACAGATACGCAGTATTTT. It encodes CASSLGSEASTDTQYF. The entire variable domain, with the rest obtained from reference TRBV5-1 and TRBJ2-3, is as follows: KAGVTQTPRYLIKTRGQQVTLSCSPISGHRSVSWYQQTPGQGLQFLFEYFSETQRNKGNFPGRFSGRQFSNSRSEMNVSTLELGDSALYLCASSLGSEASTDTQYFGPGTRLTVL.

The rearrangement links TRBV19 to TRBJ2-1; D is possibly TRBD2 (6 bases). The CDR3 has 14 amino acids. The germline CDR1 and CDR2 sequences are LNHDA and SQIVND (reference sequence). V lost 8 bases and J 8 bases, leaving 19 bases between the germline ends. This CDR3 reads CASWGTQKGDEQFF. In DNA form, the CDR3 reads TGTGCCAGTTGGGGGACTCAAAAGGGCGATGAGCAGTTCTTC.

This chain uses TRBV6-1 with TRBJ2-3, with D tentatively TRBD1 or TRBD2 (5 bases each). V lost 2 bases and J 3 bases, leaving 9 bases between the germline ends. Germline V gene sequence: CDR1 MNHNS, CDR2 SASEGT. The CDR3 is 14 residues long. CDR3 sequence (DNA): TGTGCCAGCAGTGAACCGGGGCTTACAGATACGCAGTATTTT. It specifies CASSEPGLTDTQYF.

The count of this clone is one. The chain is built from TRBV5-6 and TRBJ1-5; D is unresolved. The V end was cut by 1 base, the J end by 5 bases, with 7 bases between. This CDR3 region has 13 residues. Germline CDR1 SGHDT, CDR2 YYEEEE. As DNA, the CDR3 is TGTGCCAGCAGCTTGACACCTTATCAGCCCCAGCATTTT. Amino acids: CASSLTPYQPQHF.

This rearrangement joins TRBV5-8 to TRBJ2-5; possible D gene TRBD2, 6 bases. The CDR3 is 14 residues long. Germline V gene lookup returns CDR1 SGHTS and CDR2 YDEGEE. V shed 7 bases and J shed 4 bases, with 17 bases lying between them. The CDR3 reads CASGRGTLIETQYF. The CDR3, as DNA: TGTGCCAGCGGACGGGGGACCTTGATAGAGACCCAGTACTTC.

The rearrangement links TRBV2 to TRBJ2-2; 11 positions agree with TRBD1. CDR3 length: 17 amino acids. Per germline, CDR1 SNHLY and CDR2 FYNNEI. Losses at the gene ends were 8 bases for V and 1 base for J; bases not matched to a gene: 9. In DNA, the CDR3 is TGTGCCAGCGGGGACAGGGGGACGTTTATGAACACCGGGGAGCTGTTTTTT. Amino acids: CASGDRGTFMNTGELFF.

The chain couples TRBV10-2 to TRBJ2-5; tentatively, D is TRBD1 (6 bases). Deletions cut 6 bases from V and 4 bases from J, with 12 bases between. The CDR3 is made up of 13 amino acids. Germline values: CDR1 WSHSY, CDR2 SAAADI. CDR3 protein: CASRETGGETQYF. CDR3 sequence (DNA): TGCGCCAGCAGGGAGACAGGAGGAGAGACCCAGTACTTC.

The chain carries TRBV9 and TRBJ1-1; no clear D gene. The V and J ends lost 0 bases and 13 bases respectively, with 16 bases between them. CDR3 length: 13 residues. Germline V gene data show CDR1 as SGDLS and CDR2 as YYNGEE. The CDR3 reads CASSVDPGLVDFF. In DNA form, the CDR3 reads TGTGCCAGCAGCGTAGATCCTGGGCTCGTGGATTTCTTT.

This sequence joins TRBV7-6 and TRBJ2-6; D is undetermined. CDR1 is SGHVS, CDR2 FNYEAQ, per germline. The CDR3 length is 17 residues. The ends were cut back, 1 base at V and 0 bases at J, with 10 bases in the middle. CDR3: CASSLGVRPSGANVLTF. CDR3 DNA: TGTGCCAGCAGCTTAGGTGTTCGCCCCTCTGGGGCCAACGTCCTGACTTTC. Looking up the rest from reference TRBV7-6 and TRBJ2-6 gives the full variable domain: GAGVSQSPRYKVTKRGQDVALRCDPISGHVSLYWYRQALGQGPEFLTYFNYEAQQDKSGLPNDRFSAERPEGSISTLTIQRTEQRDSAMYRCASSLGVRPSGANVLTFGAGSRLTVL.

The chain combines TRBV6-6 with TRBJ1-3; D is ambiguous. The length of the CDR3 is 15 residues. Trimming shortened V by 4 bases and J by 0 bases, and 10 bases separated the two germline ends. Germline-derived CDR1 and CDR2 are MNHNY and SVGAGI (reference sequence). For the CDR3, the DNA is TGTGCCAGCAGTTCCGAGGGTCTCTCTGGAAACACCATATATTTT. Residues: CASSSEGLSGNTIYF.

The chain is built from TRBV4-1 and TRBJ2-1; no clear D. The CDR3 runs 15 residues. The V end lost 5 bases, the J end lost 6 bases, and 17 bases lay between the germline ends. Germline-derived CDR1 and CDR2 are MGHRA and YSYEKL. The CDR3 region is CASSKADPVVNEQFF. The CDR3 DNA reads as TGCGCCAGCAGCAAAGCCGACCCGGTTGTCAATGAGCAGTTCTTC.

The chain uses TRBV6-1 and TRBJ1-5; 9 bases align to TRBD1. Germline values: CDR1 MNHNS, CDR2 SASEGT. This CDR3 has 16 amino acids. With 2 bases clipped from V and 0 bases from J, the junction kept 2 bases outside the gene matches. Here the CDR3 reads CASSERTGASNQPQHF. The DNA of the CDR3 is TGTGCCAGCAGTGAACGGACAGGGGCTAGCAATCAGCCCCAGCATTTT.

This clone was counted a single time. The chain has TRBV2 and TRBJ1-3; 7 positions agree with TRBD1. Per the germline V gene, CDR1 is SNHLY and CDR2 is FYNNEI. V trimming: 2 bases; J trimming: 4 bases; junction bases outside the gene matches: 2. The length of the CDR3 is 14 residues. The CDR3, as DNA: TGTGCCAGCAGTGAAAGGGACAGAGGAAACACCATATATTTT. Translating gives CASSERDRGNTIYF.

This rearrangement joins TRBV10-3 to TRBJ2-7; TRBD1 matches at 7 bases. Germline trimming cut 6 bases from V and 0 bases from J; bases unmatched to any gene: 5. The germline V gene has CDR1 ENHRY and CDR2 SYGVKD. The CDR3 loop spans 14 amino acids. The chain's CDR3 is CAISTGTASYEQYF. The CDR3 DNA is TGTGCCATCAGCACCGGGACAGCCTCCTACGAGCAGTACTTC.

The gene calls are TRBV5-4 and TRBJ1-2, with D possibly TRBD1 on 5 matching bases. V was clipped by 3 bases and J by 6 bases, with 12 bases between them. The CDR3 totals 13 residues. Germline assignment: CDR1 SGHNT and CDR2 YYREEE (reference sequence). The DNA for the CDR3 is TGTGCCAGCAGCTACGGGGCTGGCGATGGCTACACCTTC. Amino acids: CASSYGAGDGYTF.

The CDR3 coding sequence is TGTGCCAGCAGCTTAGCGGGCAGCGTCTATGGCTACACCTTC. Its protein product is CASSLAGSVYGYTF. V gene TRBV7-8 combines with J gene TRBJ1-2; the D is unclear. The CDR3 consists of 14 residues. Trimming took off 0 bases at V and 4 bases at J, with 9 bases between the two ends. Germline CDR1 is SGHVS and CDR2 is FQNEAQ.

In nucleotides, the CDR3 is TGTGCCAGTACCCACGGGGGGCGGACCACAGATACGCAGTATTTT. It yields the protein CASTHGGRTTDTQYF. The V gene is TRBV19, the J gene TRBJ2-3, with D maybe TRBD2 (7 bases). Germline V gene sequence: CDR1 LNHDA, CDR2 SQIVND (reference sequence). This CDR3 has 15 amino acids. V was cut by 7 bases and J by 2 bases, with 16 bases left in between.